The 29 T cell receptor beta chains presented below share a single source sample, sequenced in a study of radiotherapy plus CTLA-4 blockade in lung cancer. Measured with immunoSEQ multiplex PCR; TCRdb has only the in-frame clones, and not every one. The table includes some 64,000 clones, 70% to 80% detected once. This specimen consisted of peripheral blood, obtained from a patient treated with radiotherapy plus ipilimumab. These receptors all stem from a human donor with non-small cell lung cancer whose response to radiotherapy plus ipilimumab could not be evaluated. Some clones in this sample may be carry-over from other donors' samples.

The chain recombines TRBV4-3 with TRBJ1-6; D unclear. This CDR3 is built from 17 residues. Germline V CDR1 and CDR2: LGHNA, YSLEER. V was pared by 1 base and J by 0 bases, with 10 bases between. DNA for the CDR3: TGCGCCAGCAGCCAAGTACAGAGAAGCTCCTATAATTCACCCCTCCACTTT. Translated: CASSQVQRSSYNSPLHF.

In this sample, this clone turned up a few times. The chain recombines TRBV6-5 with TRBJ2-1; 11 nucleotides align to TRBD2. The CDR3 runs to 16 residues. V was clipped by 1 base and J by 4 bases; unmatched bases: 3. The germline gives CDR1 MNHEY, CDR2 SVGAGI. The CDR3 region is CASSYLAGGLYNEQFF. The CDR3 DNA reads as TGTGCCAGCAGTTACTTAGCGGGGGGGTTGTACAATGAGCAGTTCTTC.

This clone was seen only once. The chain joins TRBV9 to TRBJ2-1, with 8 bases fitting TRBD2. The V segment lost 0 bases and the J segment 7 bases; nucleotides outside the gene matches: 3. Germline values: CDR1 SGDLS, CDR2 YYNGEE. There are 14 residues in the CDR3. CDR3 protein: CASSVVAGGNEQFF. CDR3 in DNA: TGTGCCAGCAGCGTAGTTGCGGGGGGAAATGAGCAGTTCTTC.

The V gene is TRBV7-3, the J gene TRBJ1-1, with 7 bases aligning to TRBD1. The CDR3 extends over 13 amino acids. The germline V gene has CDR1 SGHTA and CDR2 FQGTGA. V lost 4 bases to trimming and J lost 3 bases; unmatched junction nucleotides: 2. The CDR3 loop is CASSSTGYTEAFF. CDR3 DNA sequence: TGTGCCAGCAGCTCGACAGGGTACACTGAAGCTTTCTTT.

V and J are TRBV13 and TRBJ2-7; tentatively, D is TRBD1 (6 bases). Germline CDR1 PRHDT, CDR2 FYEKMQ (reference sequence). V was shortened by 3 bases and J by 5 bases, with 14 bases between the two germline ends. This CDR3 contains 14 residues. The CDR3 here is CASSFWTVGDEQYF. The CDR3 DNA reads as TGTGCCAGCAGCTTCTGGACAGTCGGGGACGAGCAGTACTTC. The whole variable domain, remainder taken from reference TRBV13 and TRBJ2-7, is AAGVIQSPRHLIKEKRETATLKCYPIPRHDTVYWYQQGPGQDPQFLISFYEKMQSDKGSIPDRFSAQQFSDYHSELNMSSLELGDSALYFCASSFWTVGDEQYFGPGTRLTVT.

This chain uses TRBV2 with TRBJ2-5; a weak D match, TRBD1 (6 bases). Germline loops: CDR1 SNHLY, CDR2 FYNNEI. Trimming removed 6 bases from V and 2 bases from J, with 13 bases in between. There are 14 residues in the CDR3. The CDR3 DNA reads TGTGCCAGCAGCCAGGGGTCCCGACAAGAGACCCAGTACTTC. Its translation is CASSQGSRQETQYF.

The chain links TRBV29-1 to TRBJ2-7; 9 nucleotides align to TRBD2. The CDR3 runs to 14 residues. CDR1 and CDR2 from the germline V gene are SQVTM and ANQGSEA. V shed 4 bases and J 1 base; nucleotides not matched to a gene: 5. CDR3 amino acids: CSVGSGGPSYEQYF. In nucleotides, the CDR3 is TGCAGCGTTGGTAGCGGGGGCCCGTCCTACGAGCAGTACTTC.

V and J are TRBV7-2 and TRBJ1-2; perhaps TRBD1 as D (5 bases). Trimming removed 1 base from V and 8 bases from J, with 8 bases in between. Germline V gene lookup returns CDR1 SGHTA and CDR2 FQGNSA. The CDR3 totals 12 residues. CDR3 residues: CASSLEAGGYTF. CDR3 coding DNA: TGTGCCAGCAGCTTAGAAGCAGGGGGCTACACCTTC.

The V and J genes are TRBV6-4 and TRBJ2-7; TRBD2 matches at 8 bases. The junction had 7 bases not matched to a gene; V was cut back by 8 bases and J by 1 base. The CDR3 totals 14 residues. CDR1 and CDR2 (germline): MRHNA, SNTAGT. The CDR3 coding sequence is TGTGCCAGCCAACCAATAGCGGGGTCCTACGAGCAGTACTTC. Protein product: CASQPIAGSYEQYF.

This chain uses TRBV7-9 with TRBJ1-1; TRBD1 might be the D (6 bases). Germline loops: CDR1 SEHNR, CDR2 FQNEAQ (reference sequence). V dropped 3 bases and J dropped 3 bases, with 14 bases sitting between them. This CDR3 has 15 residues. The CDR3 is CASSFGQPQDTEAFF. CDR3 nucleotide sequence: TGTGCCAGCAGCTTTGGACAGCCACAAGACACTGAAGCTTTCTTT. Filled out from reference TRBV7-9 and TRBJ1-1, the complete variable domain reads DTGVSQNPRHKITKRGQNVTFRCDPISEHNRLYWYRQTLGQGPEFLTYFQNEAQLEKSRLLSDRFSAERPKGSFSTLEIQRTEQGDSAMYLCASSFGQPQDTEAFFGQGTRLTVV.

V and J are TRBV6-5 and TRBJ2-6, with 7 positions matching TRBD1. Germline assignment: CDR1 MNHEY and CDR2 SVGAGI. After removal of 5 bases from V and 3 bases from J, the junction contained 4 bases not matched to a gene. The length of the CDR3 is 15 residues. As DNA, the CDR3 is TGTGCCAGCAGTCTACAGGGGTTTGGGGCCAACGTCCTGACTTTC. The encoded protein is CASSLQGFGANVLTF.

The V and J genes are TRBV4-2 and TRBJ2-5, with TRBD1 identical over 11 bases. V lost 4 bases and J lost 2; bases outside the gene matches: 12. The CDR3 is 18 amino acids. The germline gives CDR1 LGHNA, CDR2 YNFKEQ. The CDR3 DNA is TGTGCCAGCAGCCTAGAACGAACCGGGACAGGGGGTCAAGAGACCCAGTACTTC. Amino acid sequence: CASSLERTGTGGQETQYF.

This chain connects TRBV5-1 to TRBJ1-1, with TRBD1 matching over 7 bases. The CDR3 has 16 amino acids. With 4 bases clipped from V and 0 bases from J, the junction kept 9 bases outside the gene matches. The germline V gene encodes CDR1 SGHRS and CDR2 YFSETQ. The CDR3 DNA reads TGCGCCAGCAGCCGCGGACAGGCCGGAATGAACACTGAAGCTTTCTTT. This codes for CASSRGQAGMNTEAFF.

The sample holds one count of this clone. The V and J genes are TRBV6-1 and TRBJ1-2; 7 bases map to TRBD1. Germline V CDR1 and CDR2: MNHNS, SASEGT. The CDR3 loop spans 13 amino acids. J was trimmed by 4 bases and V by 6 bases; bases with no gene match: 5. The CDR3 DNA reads TGTGCCAGCAGCCGAGGGGGCGGCTATGGCTACACCTTC. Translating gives CASSRGGGYGYTF.

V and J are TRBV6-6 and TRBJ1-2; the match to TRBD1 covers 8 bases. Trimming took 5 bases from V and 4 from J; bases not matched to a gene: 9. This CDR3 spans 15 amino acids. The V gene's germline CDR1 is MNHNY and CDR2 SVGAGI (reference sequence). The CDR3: CASSHNTGTGYGYTF. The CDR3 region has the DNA TGTGCCAGCAGTCATAATACCGGGACAGGCTATGGCTACACCTTC.

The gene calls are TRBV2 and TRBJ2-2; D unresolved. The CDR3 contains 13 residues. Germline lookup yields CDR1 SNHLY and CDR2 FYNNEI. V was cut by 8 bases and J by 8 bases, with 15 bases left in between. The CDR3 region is CASLTETVGELFF. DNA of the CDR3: TGTGCCAGCCTGACGGAGACTGTTGGGGAGCTGTTTTTT.

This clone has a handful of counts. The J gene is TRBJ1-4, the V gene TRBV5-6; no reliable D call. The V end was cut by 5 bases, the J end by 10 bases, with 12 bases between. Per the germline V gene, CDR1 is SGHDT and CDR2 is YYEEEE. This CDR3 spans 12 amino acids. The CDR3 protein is CASRTEFGKLFF. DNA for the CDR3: TGTGCCAGCAGGACGGAGTTCGGAAAACTGTTTTTT.

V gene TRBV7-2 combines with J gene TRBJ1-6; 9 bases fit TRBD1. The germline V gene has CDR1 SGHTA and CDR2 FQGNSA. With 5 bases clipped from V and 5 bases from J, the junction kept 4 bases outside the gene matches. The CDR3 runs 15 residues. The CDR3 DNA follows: TGTGCCAGCAGCCCTAGGACAGGGGATAATTCACCCCTCCACTTT. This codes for CASSPRTGDNSPLHF.

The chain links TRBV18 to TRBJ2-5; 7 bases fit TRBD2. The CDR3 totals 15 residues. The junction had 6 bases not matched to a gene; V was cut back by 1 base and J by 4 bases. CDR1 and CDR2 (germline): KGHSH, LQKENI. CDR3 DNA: TGTGCCAGCTCACCACAACCAGGGAGGGCAGAGACCCAGTACTTC. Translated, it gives CASSPQPGRAETQYF.

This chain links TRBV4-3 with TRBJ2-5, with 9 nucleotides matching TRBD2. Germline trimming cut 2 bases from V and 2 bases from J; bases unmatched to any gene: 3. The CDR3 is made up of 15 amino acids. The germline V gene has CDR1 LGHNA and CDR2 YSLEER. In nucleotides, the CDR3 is TGCGCCAGCAGCCAACAGCGGGGGGTTCAAGAGACCCAGTACTTC. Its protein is CASSQQRGVQETQYF.

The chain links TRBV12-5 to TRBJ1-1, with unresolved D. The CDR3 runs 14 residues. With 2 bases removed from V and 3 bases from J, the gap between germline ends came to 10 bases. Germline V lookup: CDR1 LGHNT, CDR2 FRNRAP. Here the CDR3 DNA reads TGTGCTAGTGGTTTGTCGAGGGAATACACTGAAGCTTTCTTT. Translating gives CASGLSREYTEAFF.

CDR3 sequence: CASSSGETQYF. Here the CDR3 DNA reads TGTGCCAGCAGTTCAGGGGAGACCCAGTACTTC. The chain combines TRBV6-5 with TRBJ2-5; D is possibly TRBD1 (5 bases). The ends were cut back, 4 bases at V and 5 bases at J, with 5 bases in the middle. The germline gives CDR1 MNHEY, CDR2 SVGAGI. The CDR3 covers 11 residues.

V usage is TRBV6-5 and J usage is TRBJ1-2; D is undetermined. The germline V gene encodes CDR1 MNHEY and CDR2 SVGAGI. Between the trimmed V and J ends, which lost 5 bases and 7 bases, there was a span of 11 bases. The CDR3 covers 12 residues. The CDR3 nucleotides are TGTGCCAGCAGTCGCGCCCGGGGTGGCTACACCTTC. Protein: CASSRARGGYTF.

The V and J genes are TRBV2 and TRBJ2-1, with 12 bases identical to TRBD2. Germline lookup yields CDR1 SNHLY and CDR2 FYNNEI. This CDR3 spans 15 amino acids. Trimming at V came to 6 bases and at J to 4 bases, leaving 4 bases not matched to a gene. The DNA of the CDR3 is TGTGCCAGCAGGGCCCTAGCGGGGGGGTACAATGAGCAGTTCTTC. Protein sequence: CASRALAGGYNEQFF. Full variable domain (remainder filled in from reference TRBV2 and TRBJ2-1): EPEVTQTPSHQVTQMGQEVILRCVPISNHLYFYWYRQILGQKVEFLVSFYNNEISEKSEIFDDQFSVERPDGSNFTLKIRSTKLEDSAMYFCASRALAGGYNEQFFGPGTRLTVL.

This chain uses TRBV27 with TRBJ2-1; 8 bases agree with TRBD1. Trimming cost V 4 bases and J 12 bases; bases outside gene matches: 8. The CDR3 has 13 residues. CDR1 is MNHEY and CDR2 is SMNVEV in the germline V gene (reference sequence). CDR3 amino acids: CASSSSGGAGQFF. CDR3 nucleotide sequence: TGTGCCAGCAGTTCCTCAGGGGGCGCTGGGCAGTTCTTC.

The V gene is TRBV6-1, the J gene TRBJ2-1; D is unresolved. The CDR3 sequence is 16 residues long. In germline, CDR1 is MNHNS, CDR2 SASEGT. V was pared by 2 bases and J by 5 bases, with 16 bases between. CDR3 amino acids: CASSEPQNSINNEQFF. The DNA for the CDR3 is TGTGCCAGCAGTGAACCCCAAAACTCCATTAACAATGAGCAGTTCTTC.

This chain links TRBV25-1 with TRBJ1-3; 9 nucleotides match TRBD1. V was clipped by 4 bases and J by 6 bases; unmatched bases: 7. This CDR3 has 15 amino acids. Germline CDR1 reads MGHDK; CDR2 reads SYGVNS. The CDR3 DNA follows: TGTGCCAGCAGTGGGTGGACAGGGGAGGAAAACACCATATATTTT. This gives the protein CASSGWTGEENTIYF.

For the CDR3, the DNA is TGTGCCAGCAGTTACTCGAGAAGAGAGGGCTACACCTTC. It encodes CASSYSRREGYTF. V and J are TRBV6-5 and TRBJ1-2; D remains unclear. From germline, CDR1 is MNHEY and CDR2 SVGAGI. Trimming stripped 0 bases from V and 8 bases from J, with 10 bases between. This CDR3 has 13 residues.

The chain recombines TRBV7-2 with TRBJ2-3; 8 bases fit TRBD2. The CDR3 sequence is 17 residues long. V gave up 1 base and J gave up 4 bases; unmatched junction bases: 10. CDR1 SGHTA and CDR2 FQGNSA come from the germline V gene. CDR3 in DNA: TGTGCCAGCAGCTTAGGGATAGCGGGGTCGTTGTCAGATACGCAGTATTTT. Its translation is CASSLGIAGSLSDTQYF.